The 30 T cell receptor beta chains below were found in one sample sequenced in a study of memory B cells and T cells in multiple sclerosis (dated by TCRdb to 2016 to 2018). The library was made by the immunoSEQ multiplex PCR assay. TCRdb stores this immuneACCESS table with in-frame sequences only. Part of the clones is absent; in the studies checked, under half of the shortfall reflects unresolved V genes, and no reason is known for the rest. This sample comprises about 45,000 clones, over 75% of them detected only once. The ten largest make up about 1.1% of the sample. After CFSE-labeled PBMCs were cultured without any stimulus, the autoproliferating (CFSEdim) and non-proliferating (CFSEhi) T cell fractions were each sequenced on their own. In total, more than 4x10^7 CFSE-labeled PBMCs were cultured without stimulus for less than 8 days, after which replicate wells were pooled. No cognate antigen is known for these TCRs.

Specimen: PBMCs from blood kept in culture. These receptors were taken from a human donor with multiple sclerosis.

The chain combines TRBV7-9 with TRBJ2-2, with D possibly TRBD2 on 6 matching bases. CDR3 length equals 13 residues. The V end was cut by 9 bases, the J end by 2 bases, with 10 bases between. Germline V gene lookup returns CDR1 SEHNR and CDR2 FQNEAQ (reference sequence). CDR3 bases: TGTGCCAGTAGTAGCGGTAACACCGGGGAGCTGTTTTTT. Translation gives CASSSGNTGELFF.

This rearrangement joins TRBV7-2 to TRBJ1-5, with unresolved D. V was shortened by 1 base and J by 2 bases, with 9 bases between the two germline ends. This CDR3 comprises 15 residues. Germline assignment: CDR1 SGHTA and CDR2 FQGNSA. The CDR3 sequence is CASSLDYAGNQPQHF. The CDR3 DNA is TGTGCCAGCAGCTTAGATTACGCGGGCAATCAGCCCCAGCATTTT.

The rearrangement links TRBV29-1 to TRBJ2-3; D is uncertain. CDR1 and CDR2 (germline): SQVTM, ANQGSEA. The CDR3 spans 11 residues. V was pared by 4 bases and J by 3 bases, with 5 bases between. This chain's CDR3 is CSVAITDTQYF. The CDR3 DNA is TGCAGCGTTGCCATAACAGATACGCAGTATTTT.

The V and J genes are TRBV6-4 and TRBJ2-3; TRBD1 agrees at 8 bases. Germline V gives CDR1 MRHNA, CDR2 SNTAGT. This CDR3 spans 15 amino acids. V was pared by 6 bases and J by 0 bases, with 5 bases of the junction left unmatched. CDR3 DNA: TGTGCCAGCAGAGCGGACAGGGCTAGCACAGATACGCAGTATTTT. Its protein is CASRADRASTDTQYF.

For this clone: In the same sample, other DNA sequences code for this CDR3. V gene TRBV27 combines with J gene TRBJ1-6; D is unclear. The CDR3 covers 15 residues. Germline assignment: CDR1 MNHEY and CDR2 SMNVEV (reference sequence). V dropped 1 base and J dropped 8 bases, with 12 bases sitting between them. CDR3: CASSLFLPRYSPLHF. In nucleotides, the CDR3 is TGTGCCAGCAGTTTATTTTTACCACGATATTCACCCCTCCACTTT.

This clone is classed as medium-sized. The gene calls are TRBV15 and TRBJ1-6; D possibly corresponds to TRBD1 (5 bases). Germline-derived CDR1 and CDR2 are LNHNV and YYDKDF (reference sequence). The CDR3 contains 16 residues. Trimming removed 0 bases from V and 8 bases from J, with 14 bases in between. The CDR3 region has the DNA TGTGCCACCAGCAGAGAACCAAGGGGTGGGTATTCACCCCTCCACTTT. It yields the protein CATSREPRGGYSPLHF. Filled out from reference TRBV15 and TRBJ1-6, the complete variable domain reads DAMVIQNPRYQVTQFGKPVTLSCSQTLNHNVMYWYQQKSSQAPKLLFHYYDKDFNNEADTPDNFQSRRPNTSFCFLDIRSPGLGDTAMYLCATSREPRGGYSPLHFGNGTRLTVT.

The J gene is TRBJ1-6, the V gene TRBV4-3; D may be TRBD1 (6 bases). CDR3 length equals 15 residues. Germline V lookup: CDR1 LGHNA, CDR2 YSLEER. Deletions cut 4 bases from V and 5 bases from J, with 12 bases between. CDR3 loop: CASSRLQGDNSPLHF. In DNA, the CDR3 is TGCGCCAGCAGCCGTCTACAGGGAGATAATTCACCCCTCCACTTT.

This chain uses TRBV7-9 with TRBJ2-7; weak D call: TRBD1 (6 bases). The germline gives CDR1 SEHNR, CDR2 FQNEAQ (reference sequence). There are 14 residues in the CDR3. Trimming pared 5 bases from V and 3 bases from J, leaving 14 bases between. The chain's CDR3 is CASSKDRKVYEQYF. The CDR3 DNA reads TGTGCCAGCAGCAAAGACAGGAAAGTCTACGAGCAGTACTTC.

The rearrangement links TRBV7-8 to TRBJ2-3, with TRBD2 as a possible D gene (5 bases). This CDR3 is 14 amino acids long. Germline loops: CDR1 SGHVS, CDR2 FQNEAQ. V lost 2 bases to trimming and J lost 2 bases, with 8 bases between them. CDR3 loop: CASSLPGSTDTQYF. In DNA form, the CDR3 reads TGTGCCAGCAGCTTACCGGGGTCCACAGATACGCAGTATTTT.

J is TRBJ2-1 and V is TRBV19; TRBD2 matches 7 bases. V lost 4 bases and J lost 6; bases outside the gene matches: 6. The CDR3 has 14 residues. Germline V gives CDR1 LNHDA, CDR2 SQIVND (reference sequence). CDR3 in DNA: TGTGCCAGTAGTAGTCGAGCGGGGTCCAATGAGCAGTTCTTC. Translating gives CASSSRAGSNEQFF.

This clone appeared a few times. J is TRBJ1-1 and V is TRBV7-9; tentatively, D is TRBD1 (6 bases). V shed 7 bases and J shed 4 bases, with 10 bases lying between them. Germline CDR1 reads SEHNR; CDR2 reads FQNEAQ (reference sequence). The CDR3 extends over 12 amino acids. The CDR3 is CASTEGGTEAFF. The CDR3 DNA follows: TGTGCCAGCACGGAAGGGGGCACTGAAGCTTTCTTT.

The chain recombines TRBV2 with TRBJ2-7; D gene uncertain. Germline lookup yields CDR1 SNHLY and CDR2 FYNNEI. The CDR3 spans 13 residues. V lost 2 bases, J lost 2 bases, and 7 bases lay in between. CDR3 region: CASSELRAYEQYF. In nucleotides, the CDR3 is TGTGCCAGCAGTGAATTGAGAGCCTACGAGCAGTACTTC.

DNA of the CDR3: TGTGCCAGCAGCGTAGGCTGGGGATCTGGCTACACCTTC. It yields the protein CASSVGWGSGYTF. This chain joins TRBV9 and TRBJ1-2; D is undetermined. The V gene's germline CDR1 is SGDLS and CDR2 YYNGEE. The CDR3 spans 13 residues. Trimming cost V 0 bases and J 7 bases, with 10 bases left between them.

CDR3 coding DNA: TGTGCCAGCAGCGCCCGGAGGAGTGGCTACGAGCAGTACTTC. It yields the protein CASSARRSGYEQYF. The chain uses TRBV5-6 and TRBJ2-7, with D possibly being TRBD2 (5 bases). Germline-derived CDR1 and CDR2 are SGHDT and YYEEEE. V lost 4 bases to trimming and J lost 3 bases, with 14 bases between them. The CDR3 contains 14 residues.

The genes are TRBV5-1 and TRBJ1-2; 9 bases map to TRBD1. The CDR3 length is 14 residues. CDR1 SGHRS and CDR2 YFSETQ come from the germline V gene. V shed 4 bases, J shed 3 bases, and the junction held 4 bases outside the gene matches. The CDR3 DNA sequence: TGCGCCAGCAGCCCTAGGACAGGGGACTATGGCTACACCTTC. This sequence encodes CASSPRTGDYGYTF.

The CDR3 nucleotides read TGTGCCAGCATGGACAGGGGCTTGACAGATACGCAGTATTTT. Translation: CASMDRGLTDTQYF. The gene calls are TRBV6-1 and TRBJ2-3; 9 nucleotides line up with TRBD1. The CDR3 runs 14 residues. Trimming at V came to 7 bases and at J to 3 bases, leaving 5 bases not matched to a gene. Germline V gives CDR1 MNHNS, CDR2 SASEGT.

In the case of this clone: The junction and the germline gene differ at one end; a read error may be behind it. The chain is built from TRBV2 and TRBJ1-2; D is ambiguous. CDR3 size: 12 residues. CDR1 is SNHLY, CDR2 FYNNEI, per germline. CDR3 in amino acids: CASIEGNYGYTF. DNA of the CDR3: TGTGCCAGCATTGAAGGGAACTATGGCTACACCTTC.

The chain joins TRBV27 to TRBJ2-7; 7 nucleotides agree with TRBD2. V gave up 1 base and J gave up 5 bases; unmatched junction bases: 8. The CDR3 runs to 15 residues. The germline gives CDR1 MNHEY, CDR2 SMNVEV (reference sequence). Here the CDR3 DNA reads TGTGCCAGCAGTTTATGGGGAGGGCCCGTCCACGAGCAGTACTTC. The encoded protein is CASSLWGGPVHEQYF.

This chain uses TRBV5-1 with TRBJ1-6; 8 bases match TRBD1. The V and J ends lost 0 bases and 10 bases, in that order; junction bases with no gene match: 6. From germline, CDR1 is SGHRS and CDR2 YFSETQ. This CDR3 spans 15 amino acids. The CDR3, as DNA: TGCGCCAGCAGCTTGGACCAGGGGGCATACTCACCCCTCCACTTT. Residues: CASSLDQGAYSPLHF. The full variable domain, its missing parts supplied by reference TRBV5-1 and TRBJ1-6, is KAGVTQTPRYLIKTRGQQVTLSCSPISGHRSVSWYQQTPGQGLQFLFEYFSETQRNKGNFPGRFSGRQFSNSRSEMNVSTLELGDSALYLCASSLDQGAYSPLHFGNGTRLTVT.

This clone is labeled as medium-sized (0.01 to 0.1%). V usage is TRBV5-1 and J usage is TRBJ1-6; D is uncertain. V lost 2 bases to trimming and J lost 7 bases, with 10 bases between them. The CDR3 spans 14 residues. CDR1 is SGHRS, CDR2 YFSETQ, per germline. The CDR3: CASSFDRTNSPLHF. The CDR3 nucleotides read TGCGCCAGCAGCTTCGACCGCACCAATTCACCCCTCCACTTT.

This clone was counted between two and nine times. J is TRBJ2-1 and V is TRBV10-1, with 9 bases fitting TRBD1. V lost 5 bases to trimming and J lost 13 bases; unmatched junction nucleotides: 6. The CDR3 extends over 12 amino acids. Germline V gene lookup returns CDR1 WNHNN and CDR2 SYGVQD (reference sequence). This chain's CDR3 is CASSSDRGRQFF. CDR3 in DNA: TGCGCCAGCAGTTCGGACAGGGGTCGACAGTTCTTC.

This chain connects TRBV11-3 to TRBJ2-7; 13 nucleotides agree with TRBD2. The CDR3 is 14 amino acids. After removal of 5 bases from V and 8 bases from J, the junction contained 6 bases not matched to a gene. Per germline, CDR1 SGHNT and CDR2 YENEEA. The CDR3 spells CASSDRTSGGQQYF. CDR3 nucleotides: TGTGCCAGCAGCGACCGGACTAGCGGGGGCCAGCAGTACTTC.

V gene TRBV4-3 combines with J gene TRBJ2-5; 12 bases map to TRBD2. The J call is uncertain, as TRBJ2-7 better fits the DNA end. The CDR3 sequence is 18 residues long. CDR1 and CDR2 from the germline V gene are LGHNA and YSLEER. The CDR3: CASSQGFTSGGPPYEQYF. As DNA, the CDR3 is TGCGCCAGCAGCCAAGGATTTACTAGCGGGGGGCCCCCCTACGAGCAGTACTTC.

This clone was detected only a few times. The V call is TRBV7-9, the J call TRBJ1-2, with TRBD1 identical over 10 bases. The ends lost 5 bases at V and 8 bases at J; junction bases unmatched: 8. This CDR3 is 14 amino acids long. Germline assignment: CDR1 SEHNR and CDR2 FQNEAQ (reference sequence). CDR3 in amino acids: CASSLTGGAGGYTF. The CDR3 DNA follows: TGTGCCAGCAGCCTGACAGGGGGCGCGGGAGGCTACACCTTC.

This clone occurred a few times. The V and J genes are TRBV19 and TRBJ2-7, with D possibly being TRBD2 (5 bases). The germline V gene encodes CDR1 LNHDA and CDR2 SQIVND (reference sequence). The CDR3 totals 11 residues. V was pared by 3 bases and J by 7 bases, with 7 bases between. The chain's CDR3 is CASSIAGEQYF. CDR3 bases: TGTGCCAGTAGTATTGCGGGTGAGCAGTACTTC.

The J gene is TRBJ2-3, the V gene TRBV7-2; D is tentatively TRBD1 or TRBD2 (5 bases each). In germline, CDR1 is SGHTA, CDR2 FQGNSA. V lost 5 bases to trimming and J lost 3 bases, with 18 bases between them. The CDR3 runs to 16 residues. The CDR3 loop reads CASSPRDPARTDTQYF. The CDR3 DNA reads as TGTGCCAGCAGCCCCCGGGACCCAGCTAGGACAGATACGCAGTATTTT.

This chain joins TRBV6-5 and TRBJ2-7; TRBD2 might be the D (6 bases). Between the trimmed V and J ends, which lost 2 bases and 3 bases, there was a span of 8 bases. There are 13 residues in the CDR3. The germline V gene encodes CDR1 MNHEY and CDR2 SVGAGI. The CDR3 region is CASSYGGVYEQYF. CDR3 DNA: TGTGCCAGCAGTTACGGCGGGGTCTACGAGCAGTACTTC.

The V and J genes are TRBV7-2 and TRBJ1-3; D uncertain. V was clipped by 5 bases and J by 3 bases, with 8 bases between them. The germline CDR1 and CDR2 sequences are SGHTA and FQGNSA. The CDR3 has 13 residues. DNA of the CDR3: TGTGCCAGCAGCCAGACGTTTGGAAACACCATATATTTT. It yields the protein CASSQTFGNTIYF.

The chain recombines TRBV4-1 with TRBJ1-1; no clear D gene. The germline V gene has CDR1 MGHRA and CDR2 YSYEKL. The CDR3 has 14 amino acids. V shed 4 bases and J shed 5 bases, with 14 bases lying between them. CDR3 loop: CASSRMKGGTEAFF. CDR3 nucleotides: TGCGCCAGCAGCCGAATGAAGGGAGGGACTGAAGCTTTCTTT.

The J gene is TRBJ1-2, the V gene TRBV6-1, with D maybe TRBD1 (5 bases). Germline CDR1 and CDR2: MNHNS and SASEGT. Trimming took off 7 bases at V and 0 bases at J, with 9 bases between the two ends. This CDR3 comprises 13 residues. Here the CDR3 reads CASKDTTNYGYTF. CDR3 in DNA: TGTGCCAGCAAGGACACCACTAACTATGGCTACACCTTC.